Listed below are T cell receptor beta chains from one sample, sequenced in a study of T cell changes during pregnancy in multiple sclerosis. Data came from immunoSEQ multiplex PCR; TCRdb stores just in-frame clones and leaves some out. The table includes under 70,000 clones, roughly 88% detected once. The sequenced sample was peripheral blood, obtained in the third trimester of pregnancy. All receptors come from a female donor in good health, enrolled as a control in a pregnancy study. Both conserved end residues are part of each CDR3. Fields, in order: D gene, clone size, V gene, J gene, CDR3 DNA, CDR3 protein. The D gene is left open where the match is weak. The size of a clone is reported for some rows only, either as once, few or many, or as a class for expanded clones.

>TRBD1|.|TRBV6-5|TRBJ2-1
TGTGCCAGCGGTTCCGGGACAGGGATGACCTACAATGAGCAGTTCTTC
CASGSGTGMTYNEQFF
>.|.|TRBV5-6|TRBJ2-7
TGTGCCAGCAGCTTGGGTAACGAGCAGTACTTC
CASSLGNEQYF
>TRBD1|few|TRBV7-9|TRBJ2-7
TGTGCCAGCAGCCGGGACAGCTCCTACGAGCAGTACTTC
CASSRDSSYEQYF
>TRBD1|.|TRBV10-3|TRBJ2-7
TGTGCCACCACTTCCGGGACAGGGACAAACGAGCAGTACTTC
CATTSGTGTNEQYF
>.|.|TRBV5-1|TRBJ1-6
TGCGCCAGCAGCTTCGAACAGGGAAGCTCCTATAATTCACCCCTCCACTTT
CASSFEQGSSYNSPLHF
>TRBD1|few|TRBV6-6|TRBJ1-5
TGTGCCAGCAGTACCGGGACAGGGTATTGGCAGCCCCAGCATTTT
CASSTGTGYWQPQHF
>.|.|TRBV7-8|TRBJ2-2
TGTGCCAGCGCTAACCCCGGGGAGCTGTTTTTT
CASANPGELFF
>.|.|TRBV5-1|TRBJ1-2
TGCGCCAGCAGGGCGACGGAGTATGGCTACACCTTC
CASRATEYGYTF
>TRBD1|medium-sized|TRBV7-9|TRBJ1-4
TGTGCCAGCAGCTCCGTGGACAGGGGGCGCGAAGGTGAAAAACTGTTTTTT
CASSSVDRGREGEKLFF
>.|.|TRBV30|TRBJ1-1
TGTGCCTGGACCCTAGGGGGGGCTCGGACTGAAGCTTTCTTT
CAWTLGGARTEAFF
>.|.|TRBV11-2|TRBJ1-6
TGTGCCAGCAGCTCTTTTTCACCCCTCCACTTT
CASSSFSPLHF
>.|.|TRBV5-6|TRBJ2-3
TGTGCCAGCAGCTTTCCCGGGACAGATACGCAGTATTTT
CASSFPGTDTQYF
>.|.|TRBV19|TRBJ2-2
TGTGCCAGTAGTAATTGGGCGGGACGGAACACCGGGGAGCTGTTTTTT
CASSNWAGRNTGELFF